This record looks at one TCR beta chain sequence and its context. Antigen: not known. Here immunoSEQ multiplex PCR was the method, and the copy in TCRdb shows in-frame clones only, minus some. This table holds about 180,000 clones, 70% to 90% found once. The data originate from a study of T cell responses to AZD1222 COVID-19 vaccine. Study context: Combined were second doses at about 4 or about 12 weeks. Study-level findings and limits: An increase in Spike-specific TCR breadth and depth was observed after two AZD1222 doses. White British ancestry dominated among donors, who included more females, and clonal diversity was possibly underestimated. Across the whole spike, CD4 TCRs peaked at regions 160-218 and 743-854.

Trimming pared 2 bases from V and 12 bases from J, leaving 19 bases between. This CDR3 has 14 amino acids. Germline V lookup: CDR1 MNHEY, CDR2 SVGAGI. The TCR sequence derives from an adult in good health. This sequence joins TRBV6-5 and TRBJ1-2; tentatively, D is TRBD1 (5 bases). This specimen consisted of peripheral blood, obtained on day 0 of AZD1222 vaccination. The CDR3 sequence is CASSYTPDAGSDTF. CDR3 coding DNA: TGTGCCAGCAGTTACACCCCGGACGCAGGGTCAGACACCTTC.